This T cell receptor beta chain was captured by sequencing in a study of blood T cells in healthy people across ages. Study results and limitations: The study lacked donor CMV status, which possibly confounded expanded clonotype changes.

Alongside a J-beta primer mix, a sample-barcoded 5' primer served in a second PCR lasting about 7 to 12 cycles. MiXCR, applied by TCRdb to the 5' RACE reads, yields one record per CDR3 protein. The sample includes about 930,000 distinct CDR3 sequences, 29% of them seen just once. Germline CDR1 reads SGHRS; CDR2 reads YFSETQ. The CDR3 totals 15 residues. Trimming removed 4 bases at V and 2 bases at J, with 14 bases between. In this sample, this clonotype turned up a few times. Its antigen is not known. The same sample was also used in a study of T cells of mothers and their children. This second report adds: Over 8 million reads per mother and around 3.2 million per child were obtained.

The chain couples TRBV5-1 to TRBJ2-3, with a possible D match to TRBD2 (7 bases). The sample taken for sequencing was blood. This TCR was sampled from a woman aged 35 to 49 in good health. The CDR3 bases are TGCGCCAGCAGCGAAGCAGGGGACTACACAGATACGCAGTATTTT. It yields the protein CASSEAGDYTDTQYF.